A selection of T cell receptor beta chains follows, all from one sample in a study of shared T cell receptors in the human thymus. Method: immunoSEQ multiplex PCR; TCRdb's copy keeps in-frame clones and lacks some. This repertoire shows roughly 560,000 clones, approximately 78% found once; its top ten account for more than 0.01%. The same sample was also studied in work on human thymus T cells.

Material for sequencing was thymocytes. The receptor set was obtained from a boy in the first two years of life with a congenital heart defect. Each CDR3 is given with its conserved first and last residue. A D gene is named only where the DNA matches it firmly. Size is stated for part of the rows, as once, few or many counts, or as a class when the clone is expanded.

V: TRBV27
J: TRBJ2-2
size: NA
D: TRBD1
CDR3: CASRSYRGLFTGELFF
DNA: TGTGCCAGCAGGTCTTACAGGGGGCTTTTTACCGGGGAGCTGTTTTTT

V: TRBV6-5
J: TRBJ1-5
size: NA
D: NA
CDR3: CASSSAGKDQPQHF
DNA: TGTGCCAGCAGTTCCGCCGGGAAGGATCAGCCCCAGCATTTT

V: TRBV29-1
J: TRBJ2-3
size: NA
D: TRBD1
CDR3: CSVDTGGTDTQYF
DNA: TGCAGCGTTGATACAGGGGGCACAGATACGCAGTATTTT

V: TRBV15
J: TRBJ1-5
size: NA
D: NA
CDR3: CATSTKGVQPQHF
DNA: TGTGCCACCAGCACAAAAGGGGTCCAACCCCAGCATTTT

V: TRBV11-2
J: TRBJ2-7
size: NA
D: TRBD2
CDR3: CASSLDRPSGSAYEQYF
DNA: TGTGCCAGCAGCTTAGATCGACCCAGCGGGAGTGCCTACGAGCAGTACTTC

V: TRBV10-1
J: TRBJ2-7
size: NA
D: TRBD1
CDR3: CASSPVNGTEGNEQYF
DNA: TGCGCCAGCAGTCCAGTCAACGGGACAGAGGGGAACGAGCAGTACTTC

V: TRBV6-6
J: TRBJ1-1
size: NA
D: NA
CDR3: CASSRWLHRNTEAFF
DNA: TGTGCCAGCAGTCGGTGGTTGCATCGGAACACTGAAGCTTTCTTT

V: TRBV7-6
J: TRBJ2-5
size: NA
D: TRBD2
CDR3: CASSLVGRASIETQYF
DNA: TGTGCCAGCAGCTTAGTCGGGAGGGCCTCTATCGAGACCCAGTACTTC

V: TRBV5-1
J: TRBJ2-3
size: NA
D: TRBD2
CDR3: CASSPPATSVARPDTQYF
DNA: TGCGCCAGCAGCCCCCCCGCTACTAGCGTTGCCAGGCCAGATACGCAGTATTTT

V: TRBV28
J: TRBJ1-1
size: few
D: TRBD1
CDR3: CASSDDRGRNTEAFF
DNA: TGTGCCAGCAGCGATGACAGGGGCCGGAACACTGAAGCTTTCTTT

V: TRBV29-1
J: TRBJ1-2
size: NA
D: NA
CDR3: CSVEVNYGYTF
DNA: TGCAGCGTTGAAGTAAACTATGGCTACACCTTC

V: TRBV6-5
J: TRBJ2-7
size: NA
D: TRBD2
CDR3: CASGWVAGGSSYEQYF
DNA: TGTGCCAGCGGTTGGGTAGCGGGAGGGAGCTCCTACGAGCAGTACTTC

V: TRBV11-3
J: TRBJ2-1
size: NA
D: TRBD2
CDR3: CASSLGPLAGDLVYNEQFF
DNA: TGTGCCAGCAGCTTAGGTCCACTAGCGGGAGACCTTGTCTACAATGAGCAGTTCTTC

V: TRBV10-2
J: TRBJ2-5
size: NA
D: TRBD2
CDR3: CASGNSGRAPQETQYF
DNA: TGCGCCAGCGGAAACAGCGGGAGGGCCCCTCAAGAGACCCAGTACTTC

V: TRBV4-1
J: TRBJ2-3
size: NA
D: NA
CDR3: CASSWLLSTDTQYF
DNA: TGCGCCAGCAGCTGGCTTCTCAGCACAGATACGCAGTATTTT

V: TRBV6-6
J: TRBJ2-5
size: NA
D: TRBD2
CDR3: CASRRVQGGLGETQYF
DNA: TGTGCCAGCCGCCGAGTCCAGGGAGGGTTGGGAGAGACCCAGTACTTC

V: TRBV6-4
J: TRBJ2-7
size: NA
D: NA
CDR3: CASSPRDTRYEQYF
DNA: TGTGCCAGCAGTCCCCGGGACACCCGCTACGAGCAGTACTTC

V: TRBV27
J: TRBJ2-5
size: few
D: NA
CDR3: CASGTKETQYF
DNA: TGTGCCAGCGGCACAAAAGAGACCCAGTACTTC

V: TRBV2
J: TRBJ2-1
size: NA
D: TRBD1
CDR3: CASRSWTGSHNEQFF
DNA: TGTGCCAGCCGTAGTTGGACAGGGTCGCACAATGAGCAGTTCTTC

V: TRBV4-2
J: TRBJ2-7
size: NA
D: TRBD2
CDR3: CASSQEKWTSGSRSSYEQYF
DNA: TGTGCCAGCAGCCAAGAAAAGTGGACTAGCGGGTCCCGAAGCTCCTACGAGCAGTACTTC

V: TRBV5-8
J: TRBJ2-1
size: NA
D: NA
CDR3: CASSQEFPGLLGNEQFF
DNA: TGTGCCAGCAGCCAAGAATTCCCGGGACTCCTCGGCAATGAGCAGTTCTTC

V: TRBV6-5
J: TRBJ1-4
size: NA
D: NA
CDR3: CASSPNREFDEKLFF
DNA: TGTGCCAGCAGCCCCAACAGGGAGTTTGATGAAAAACTGTTTTTT